The present TCR beta chain was sequenced within a study of cytomegalovirus exposure and HLA in healthy donors. Comment on this clone: The target antigen is unknown.

The study ran its PCR with 60 Vbeta and 13 Jbeta primers. Using immunoSEQ multiplex PCR, the repertoire was profiled, and TCRdb retains in-frame clones only, with some absent. Among about 130,000 clones, approximately 77% were seen once, and the ten largest hold 2% to 2.5%. Findings and limits, study-wide: TRBV6-2, TRBV6-3 and some other V segments were excluded as indistinguishable.

J lost 9 bases, V lost 4 bases, and 18 bases had no gene match. Per the germline V gene, CDR1 is MGHRA and CDR2 is YSYEKL. The CDR3 totals 17 residues. The material sequenced was PBMCs. V is TRBV4-1 and J is TRBJ2-1; 7 positions agree with TRBD2. This clonotype was obtained from a man aged 30 to 39 in good health and CMV-seronegative. The CDR3 DNA is TGCGCCAGCAGCCTGGGACTATTGGCGGTTTTGGGCGGTGAGCAGTTCTTC. Protein: CASSLGLLAVLGGEQFF.